A single sample is the source of the 5 T cell receptor beta chains below, sequenced in a study of T-cell reconstitution after alpha-beta-depleted transplantation in children. Preparing the TCRbeta library involved the use of unique molecular identifiers. TCRdb reprocessed the PCR reads with MiXCR, giving one entry per CDR3 protein. The sample holds a few hundred thousand distinct CDR3 sequences; over 8% are singletons and the top ten take around 9.1%. The input for sequencing was PBMCs from the stem cell graft donor, taken from the stem cell graft. The receptors shown here come from a human donor who donated a stem cell graft to a child with SCID.

Many counts were recorded for this clonotype. J is TRBJ1-1 and V is TRBV20-1, with a weak D call TRBD1 (5 bases). Per the germline V gene, CDR1 is DFQATT and CDR2 is SNEGSKA (reference sequence). The CDR3 loop spans 13 amino acids. The V gene lost 5 bases and the J gene lost 1 base, with 11 bases spanning the gap. This CDR3 is CSAPGDWNTEAFF. The CDR3 DNA reads as TGCAGTGCTCCCGGGGACTGGAACACTGAAGCTTTCTTT.

This clonotype was detected many times. The chain is built from TRBV5-1 and TRBJ1-6; D remains ambiguous. V was pared by 5 bases and J by 3 bases, with 9 bases between. The CDR3 runs to 14 residues. Per the germline V gene, CDR1 is SGHRS and CDR2 is YFSETQ. The CDR3 nucleotides read TGCGCCAGCAGAAACTCAGGCTATAATTCACCCCTCCACTTT. This codes for CASRNSGYNSPLHF.

This chain links TRBV20-1 with TRBJ2-7; 11 positions match TRBD2. The V segment lost 5 bases and the J segment 2 bases; nucleotides outside the gene matches: 5. CDR1 is DFQATT and CDR2 is SNEGSKA in the germline V gene (reference sequence). This CDR3 is 14 amino acids long. The CDR3 protein is CSAGTSGGPYEQYF. The CDR3 DNA follows: TGCAGTGCTGGTACTAGCGGGGGTCCCTACGAGCAGTACTTC.

This clonotype was picked up many times. The chain has TRBV2 and TRBJ2-3, with 7 positions matching TRBD1. With V trimmed by 7 bases and J by 6 bases, 16 bases remained unmatched. Per the germline V gene, CDR1 is SNHLY and CDR2 is FYNNEI. There are 16 residues in the CDR3. CDR3: CASTREGAGDGDTQYF. The CDR3 nucleotides read TGTGCCAGCACAAGAGAGGGGGCAGGGGATGGTGATACGCAGTATTTT. Together with reference TRBV2 and TRBJ2-3, the CDR3 gives the full variable domain: EPEVTQTPSHQVTQMGQEVILRCVPISNHLYFYWYRQILGQKVEFLVSFYNNEISEKSEIFDDQFSVERPDGSNFTLKIRSTKLEDSAMYFCASTREGAGDGDTQYFGPGTRLTVL.

This clonotype was counted only a few times. The CDR3 DNA is TGTGCTAGCCGAACAGGGGACGCGAGGAATTCACCCCTCCACTTT. The encoded protein is CASRTGDARNSPLHF. The chain links TRBV12-5 to TRBJ1-6, with TRBD1 matching over 7 bases. CDR1 is LGHNT, CDR2 FRNRAP, per germline. CDR3 length: 15 residues. Trimming took 9 bases from V and 7 from J; bases not matched to a gene: 12.